One and the same sample provided the 4 T cell receptor beta chains below, sequenced in a study of post-analysis software for immune sequencing data (dated by TCRdb to between 2015 and 2017). Results the study describes overall, beyond this receptor: Patients showed significantly higher frequencies than controls for roughly five TRBV segments, among them TRBV5-6, TRBV5-1 and TRBV20-1.

The library came from PCR. This sample was sequenced with an Illumina HiSeq 2500. Unique molecular identifiers were incorporated into TCR beta cDNA libraries to reduce PCR and sequencing biases. Using fastp at Q25 and MiXCR, TCRdb reprocessed the public reads and kept productive beta chains. All rows with the same CDR3 protein become a single entry with the most common DNA and genes. For this sample there are hundreds of thousands of distinct CDR3 sequences; more than 30% appear just once. Less than 10% of the sample rests with the top ten. Their cognate antigens are unknown. Sequencing was performed on blood. These receptor sequences come from a girl aged 2 to 9 with multiple sclerosis.

This sequence joins TRBV5-1 and TRBJ2-1; D is undetermined. CDR3 length equals 14 residues. Germline CDR1 SGHRS, CDR2 YFSETQ. Trimming shortened V by 0 bases and J by 8 bases, and 12 bases separated the two germline ends. The CDR3 nucleotides are TGCGCCAGCAGCTTGGTCACGGTAAGGGATGAGCAGTTCTTC. Its protein product is CASSLVTVRDEQFF. Full variable domain (outside the CDR3, taken from reference TRBV5-1 and TRBJ2-1): KAGVTQTPRYLIKTRGQQVTLSCSPISGHRSVSWYQQTPGQGLQFLFEYFSETQRNKGNFPGRFSGRQFSNSRSEMNVSTLELGDSALYLCASSLVTVRDEQFFGPGTRLTVL.

This clonotype was detected a few times. The chain has TRBV5-1 and TRBJ2-1, with 7 bases identical to TRBD2. CDR1 is SGHRS, CDR2 YFSETQ, per germline. The V segment lost 4 bases and the J segment 7 bases; nucleotides outside the gene matches: 14. The length of the CDR3 is 16 residues. CDR3 residues: CASSAASGHGGNEQFF. The CDR3 nucleotides read TGCGCCAGCAGCGCGGCTAGCGGCCACGGCGGGAATGAGCAGTTCTTC.

This clonotype was counted only a few times. The J gene is TRBJ1-2, the V gene TRBV24-1, with 9 bases lining up with TRBD1. The germline V gene has CDR1 KGHDR and CDR2 SFDVKD. Trimming cost V 4 bases and J 4 bases; bases outside gene matches: 6. The CDR3 is made up of 15 amino acids. The CDR3 is CATSEKQGAFYGYTF. In DNA form, the CDR3 reads TGTGCCACCAGTGAGAAACAGGGGGCCTTCTATGGCTACACCTTC.

A note on this clonotype: Compared with germline, one end of the junction differs, possibly owing to a read error. The chain employs TRBV10-3 and TRBJ1-2; D may be TRBD1 (6 bases). Germline lookup yields CDR1 ENHRY and CDR2 SYGVKD. There are 14 residues in the CDR3. CDR3 DNA: TGTGCCATCAGTGAGAATACAGGGTACTATGACTACACCTTC. This sequence encodes CAISENTGYYDYTF.